This is a list of T cell receptor beta chains from one sample in a study of T cells in Graves' hyperthyroidism and ophthalmopathy. TCRdb fed the multiplex PCR reads into MiXCR, producing one record per CDR3 protein. The data contain hundreds of thousands of distinct CDR3 sequences, 15% to 20% of them singletons. Input material: blood. The source of these receptors is a woman in her late teens or twenties with Graves' hyperthyroidism. Each CDR3 is given with its conserved first and last residue. A D gene is named only where the DNA matches it firmly. Size is stated for part of the rows, as once, few or many counts, or as a class when the clone is expanded.

abundance	v_gene	j_gene	d_gene	CDR3nt	CDR3aa
many	TRBV27	TRBJ2-5	TRBD2	TGTGCCAGCAGTTTACTAGCGGGTGAAGAGACCCAGTACTTC	CASSLLAGEETQYF
few	TRBV18	TRBJ2-1	.	TGTGCCAGCTCAGAATTCAGCGACTCCTACAATGAGCAGTTCTTC	CASSEFSDSYNEQFF
.	TRBV12-3/TRBV12-4	TRBJ1-5	.	TGTGCCAGCAGTTCCCAGGGCGTGGGGCAGCCCCAGCATTTT	CASSSQGVGQPQHF
many	TRBV2	TRBJ2-7	.	TGTGCCAGCAGTGTACATCGAAAAGGGGTCACCTACGAGCAGTACTTC	CASSVHRKGVTYEQYF
many	TRBV7-9	TRBJ2-1	TRBD2	TGTGCCAGCAGCTTAAGTACTAGCGACTACAATGAGCAGTTCTTC	CASSLSTSDYNEQFF
few	TRBV7-9	TRBJ2-4	.	TGTGCCAGCAGCCCCCTTTGGCGGACCGTAGCCAAAAACATTCAGTACTTC	CASSPLWRTVAKNIQYF
many	TRBV7-2	TRBJ2-7	.	TGTGCCAGCAGTCCCCGGAGGTCGACCTACGAGCAGTACTTC	CASSPRRSTYEQYF
.	TRBV20-1	TRBJ2-1	.	TGCAGTGCTAGCGGAGAGAGAGGTCCCTACAATGAGCAGTTCTTC	CSASGERGPYNEQFF
.	TRBV20-1	TRBJ1-2	.	TGCAGTGCTAGAGTTACGGAAACTAACTATGGCTACACCTTC	CSARVTETNYGYTF
.	TRBV6-1	TRBJ1-4	.	TGTGCCAGCAGTGAGGACGCCTCAGTAGTACTGTTTTTT	CASSEDASVVLFF
few	TRBV20-1	TRBJ2-7	.	TGCAGTGCTAGAGGTCAGAGCTCCTACGAGCAGTACTTC	CSARGQSSYEQYF
many	TRBV7-9	TRBJ2-5	.	TGTGCCAGCAGCTTACGGTTCGGGGGCTCCCTTGAGACCCAGTACTTC	CASSLRFGGSLETQYF
.	TRBV11-2	TRBJ2-2	.	TGTGCCAGCACCAGGCCCGGATCATACAACACCGGGGAGCTGTTTTTT	CASTRPGSYNTGELFF
many	TRBV30	TRBJ1-1	.	TGTGCCTGGAGTGTACGGGCGGGCCCGAACACTGAAGCTTTCTTT	CAWSVRAGPNTEAFF
many	TRBV28	TRBJ2-5	TRBD2	TGTGCCAGCAGTTTCCCCGCGGGACTAGCGGAACAAGAGACCCAGTACTTC	CASSFPAGLAEQETQYF
.	TRBV19	TRBJ1-1	.	TGTGCCAGTAGTATAGGCCCCGTGGGGACTGAAGCTTTCTTT	CASSIGPVGTEAFF
many	TRBV28	TRBJ2-1	TRBD1	TGTGCCAGCAGTTTATTTGGGACAGGGTTATACAATGAGCAGTTCTTC	CASSLFGTGLYNEQFF
many	TRBV5-1	TRBJ1-6	.	TGCGCCAGCAGCCCGGGACAAAATAATTCACCCCTCCACTTT	CASSPGQNNSPLHF
.	TRBV29-1	TRBJ2-3	TRBD1	TGCAGCGTGGAAGACAGGGGTTCGCGCACAGATACGCAGTATTTT	CSVEDRGSRTDTQYF
.	TRBV6-1	TRBJ1-6	.	TGTGCCAGCAGTGAAGAGGTACAGACACCCCTCCACTTT	CASSEEVQTPLHF
few	TRBV20-1	TRBJ1-1	.	TGCAGTGCTGTAGGGTATACTGAAGCTTTCTTT	CSAVGYTEAFF
many	TRBV28	TRBJ2-7	.	TGTGCCAGCAGTTTACTTGCCAGATCAAACTACGAGCAGTACTTC	CASSLLARSNYEQYF
.	TRBV19	TRBJ2-7	TRBD1	TGTGCCAGTAGTACTTGGACAGGGGACGCCTACGAGCAGTACTTC	CASSTWTGDAYEQYF
many	TRBV6-5	TRBJ2-5	TRBD1	TGTGCCAGCAGTTACCTCCGGACAGGGTTCCAAGAGACCCAGTACTTC	CASSYLRTGFQETQYF
.	TRBV2	TRBJ2-5	.	TGTGCCAGCAGTCTCAATGAGGGGAACCCCTCCGGAGAGACCCAGTACTTC	CASSLNEGNPSGETQYF
many	TRBV6-1	TRBJ2-1	TRBD1	TGTGCCAGCAGAGGACAGGGGGGAAGTGAGCAGTTCTTC	CASRGQGGSEQFF
.	TRBV28	TRBJ1-4	.	TGTGCCAGCATTGGCCCAACTAATGAAAAACTGTTTTTT	CASIGPTNEKLFF
.	TRBV6-1	TRBJ2-1	TRBD2	TGTGCCAGCAGTTATTTCGTTCGGGGCGGGACTAGCAACCACAATGAGCAGTTCTTC	CASSYFVRGGTSNHNEQFF
few	TRBV10-3	TRBJ2-7	TRBD1	TGTGCCATCTTAGGACAGGGACCTACTCTCTCCTACGAGCAGTACTTC	CAILGQGPTLSYEQYF
.	TRBV7-8	TRBJ1-1	.	TGTGCCAGCAGCTTTACAGGGAGGTTGGCGAACACTGAAGCTTTCTTT	CASSFTGRLANTEAFF
.	TRBV6-5	TRBJ2-3	TRBD2	TGTGCCAGCGGTTACTCTGCGGGGGGGGGCACAGATACGCAGTATTTT	CASGYSAGGGTDTQYF
.	TRBV27	TRBJ2-3	.	TGTGCCAGCCAAGAAGGGATAAGCACAGATACGCAGTATTTT	CASQEGISTDTQYF
.	TRBV6-1	TRBJ2-5	TRBD2	TGTGCCAGCAGTGAGGGACTAGCGGGAGGCAAGGAGACCCAGTACTTC	CASSEGLAGGKETQYF
many	TRBV12-3/TRBV12-4	TRBJ2-7	.	TGTGCCAGCAGCCGGATGTACGAGCAGTACTTC	CASSRMYEQYF
.	TRBV25-1	TRBJ2-7	.	TGTGCCAGCACCCCCCCGGACAGCTACGAGCAGTACTTC	CASTPPDSYEQYF
many	TRBV7-9	TRBJ2-7	.	TGTGCCAGCAGTTTGGGGAACGTATACGAGCAGTACTTC	CASSLGNVYEQYF
.	TRBV15	TRBJ1-1	.	TGTGCCACCAGCAGAGATGGACTTAACACTGAAGCTTTCTTT	CATSRDGLNTEAFF
few	TRBV6-5	TRBJ1-3	.	TGTGCCAGCACTTACCGTCCCTCTGGAAACACCATATATTTT	CASTYRPSGNTIYF
many	TRBV20-1	TRBJ2-6	.	TGCAGTGCTCGAGGGGGAGCCTCTGGGGCCAACGTCCTGACTTTC	CSARGGASGANVLTF
many	TRBV7-2	TRBJ1-6	.	TGTGCCAGCAGCATGGGACACTCGGGATATAATTCACCCCTCCACTTT	CASSMGHSGYNSPLHF